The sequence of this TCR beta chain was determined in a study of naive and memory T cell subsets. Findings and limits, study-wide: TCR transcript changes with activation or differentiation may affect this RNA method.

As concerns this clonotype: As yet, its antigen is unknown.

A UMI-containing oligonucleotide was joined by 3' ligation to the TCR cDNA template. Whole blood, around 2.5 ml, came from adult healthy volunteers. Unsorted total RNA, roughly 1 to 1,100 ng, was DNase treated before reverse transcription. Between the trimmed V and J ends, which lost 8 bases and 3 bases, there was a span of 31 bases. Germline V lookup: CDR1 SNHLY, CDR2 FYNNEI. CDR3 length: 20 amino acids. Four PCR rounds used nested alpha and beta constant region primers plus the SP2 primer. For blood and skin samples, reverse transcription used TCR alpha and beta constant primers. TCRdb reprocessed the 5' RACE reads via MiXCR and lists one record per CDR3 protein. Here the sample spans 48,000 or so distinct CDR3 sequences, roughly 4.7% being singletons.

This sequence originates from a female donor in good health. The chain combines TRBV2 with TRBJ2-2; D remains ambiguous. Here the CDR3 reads CASYSPTGPLSSIYTGELFF. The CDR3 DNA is TGTGCCAGCTATAGCCCTACCGGGCCCCTTAGTAGTATCTACACCGGGGAGCTGTTTTTT.